This T cell receptor beta chain was sequenced in a study of CXCR3-negative and CXCR3-positive naive CD8 T cells. Study information: Libraries each contributed about 1.5 +/- 0.3 million TRB reads, for around 140 million in total. Study-level results: Fresh PBMCs were used in most assays, and CXCR3 expression partially decreased after cryopreservation.

5' RACE with UMI labels generated the TRB cDNA libraries. TCRdb reprocessed the 5' RACE reads and reports one entry per CDR3 protein, with no DNA. The clone table shows about 41,000 distinct CDR3 sequences, with the ten largest holding about 14%. The CDR3 is 15 amino acids. Germline CDR1 and CDR2: SSHAT and FNYEAQ (reference sequence). A remark on this clonotype: Its matching antigen is unknown.

All CD8+ T cell subsets were sorted in triplicate at over 250,000 cells each. The sample was memory CD8+ T cells from blood. The chain uses TRBV7-7 and TRBJ2-2. The receptor was isolated from a human donor in good health. Some clones in this sample may be carry-over from other donors' samples. The CDR3 reads CASSLTVGGTGELFF.